The 19 T cell receptor beta chains below all came from one sample that was sequenced in a study. TRBV12-4/TRBJ1-2 clonotypes were amplified with adaptor-ligated barcode primers. Via MiXCR, TCRdb re-called the multiplex PCR reads, giving one row per CDR3 protein. The table records 1,000 or so distinct CDR3 sequences, under 6% of them present only once. The material sequenced was tumor-infiltrating naive CD4+ T cells sorted from the breast tumor. Regarding subset: naive CD4+ T cells, CD4+CD45RA+CD25-. The receptor set was obtained from a female donor with breast cancer.

Judged by abundance, this clonotype is medium-sized. V usage is TRBV12-3 or TRBV12-4 and J usage is TRBJ1-2, with 8 positions matching TRBD1. The V and J ends lost 5 bases and 4 bases, in that order; junction bases with no gene match: 6. CDR3 length: 14 residues. The DNA for the CDR3 is TGTGCCAGCAGTCCAGGACAGGGCAGCTATGGCTACACCTTC. It is translated as CASSPGQGSYGYTF.

Judged by abundance, this clonotype is medium-sized. The V gene is TRBV12-3 or TRBV12-4, the J gene TRBJ1-2; D unresolved. Between the trimmed V and J ends, which lost 2 bases and 8 bases, there was a span of 15 bases. The CDR3 has 14 amino acids. The CDR3 bases are TGTGCCAGCAGTTTACGGGAGGGATTGGGAGGCTACACCTTC. Its protein product is CASSLREGLGGYTF.

This clonotype is classed as large. This chain joins TRBV12-3 or TRBV12-4 and TRBJ1-2; D gene uncertain. Trimming took 3 bases from V and 6 from J, leaving 5 bases between them. CDR3 length: 11 amino acids. The CDR3 nucleotides are TGTGCCAGCAGTTTGGGAAATGGCTACACCTTC. Amino acids: CASSLGNGYTF.

This clonotype was recorded many times. The chain links TRBV12-3 or TRBV12-4 to TRBJ1-2; D is possibly TRBD1 (6 bases). Trimming cost V 1 base and J 4 bases, with 10 bases left between them. This CDR3 spans 14 amino acids. The CDR3 DNA reads as TGTGCCAGCAGTTTAGGCAGGGGCGGCTATGGCTACACCTTC. Translating it yields CASSLGRGGYGYTF.

At least ten counts were recorded for this clonotype. The chain uses TRBV12-3 or TRBV12-4 and TRBJ1-2; 7 bases are a match to TRBD1. The CDR3 has 12 residues. J gave up 4 bases and V 6 bases, and 2 bases lay outside the gene matches. CDR3 coding DNA: TGTGCCAGCAGCCGACAGGGCTATGGCTACACCTTC. Translating gives CASSRQGYGYTF.

This rearrangement joins TRBV12-3 or TRBV12-4 to TRBJ1-2; no reliable D call. V lost 3 bases and J 6 bases, leaving 11 bases between the germline ends. The CDR3 extends over 13 amino acids. CDR3 DNA: TGTGCCAGCAGTTTGGGCACACCGAATGGCTACACCTTC. Its protein is CASSLGTPNGYTF.

This clonotype is large by share. The rearrangement links TRBV12-3 or TRBV12-4 to TRBJ1-2; no firm D call. The CDR3 has 13 residues. V was trimmed by 4 bases and J by 4 bases, leaving 10 bases between them. The CDR3 DNA reads as TGTGCCAGCAGTTCTGTAAAGTCCTATGGCTACACCTTC. Its translation is CASSSVKSYGYTF.

The chain uses TRBV12-3 or TRBV12-4 and TRBJ1-2, with D possibly matching TRBD1 (5 bases). The V end was cut by 5 bases, the J end by 8 bases, with 12 bases between. The CDR3 spans 12 residues. CDR3 sequence: CASSLLWGGYTF. DNA of the CDR3: TGTGCCAGCAGTCTTCTCTGGGGCGGCTACACCTTC.

This clonotype has just a few counts. Possible read error: a much larger clone is one base away. This chain links TRBV12-3 or TRBV12-4 with TRBJ1-2, with no clear D. Trimming removed 5 bases from V and 5 bases from J, with 12 bases in between. This CDR3 region has 13 residues. CDR3 in DNA: TGTGCCAGCAGTCAACTTCTCCCTTATGGCTACACCTTC. Protein sequence: CASSQLLPYGYTF.

This clonotype is large. The genes are TRBV12-3 or TRBV12-4 and TRBJ1-2, with 7 bases fitting TRBD1. After removal of 7 bases from V and 4 bases from J, the junction contained 6 bases not matched to a gene. This CDR3 region has 13 residues. The CDR3 nucleotides read TGTGCCAGCATCGACACAGGGGTCTATGGCTACACCTTC. Its protein product is CASIDTGVYGYTF.

By frequency in the sample, this clonotype is medium-sized. This chain joins TRBV12-3 or TRBV12-4 and TRBJ1-2; the D gene is possibly TRBD1 (6 bases). The CDR3 is 13 residues long. Trimming shortened V by 5 bases and J by 6 bases, and 13 bases separated the two germline ends. CDR3 in DNA: TGTGCCAGCAGTCCGGGGACAAACGATGGCTACACCTTC. Its translation is CASSPGTNDGYTF.

This clonotype is large (0.1 to 1%) by share. The chain couples TRBV12-3 or TRBV12-4 to TRBJ1-2, with TRBD1 identical over 8 bases. This CDR3 has 14 residues. J lost 5 bases, V lost 5 bases, and 7 bases had no gene match. The DNA of the CDR3 is TGTGCCAGCAGTCCCGACAGGGGATTATATGGCTACACCTTC. This sequence encodes CASSPDRGLYGYTF.

Within the sample, this clonotype is medium-sized. The J gene is TRBJ1-2, the V gene TRBV12-3 or TRBV12-4, with D hard to call. V lost 3 bases, J lost 8 bases, and 22 bases lay in between. The CDR3 covers 16 residues. The CDR3 DNA reads TGTGCCAGCAGTTTCCTTGGGCAGGTTCTTACTTACGGCTACACCTTC. Translated, it gives CASSFLGQVLTYGYTF.

This clonotype is classed as medium-sized (0.01 to 0.1%). The chain recombines TRBV12-3 or TRBV12-4 with TRBJ1-2, with 10 bases aligning to TRBD1. Trimming took 1 base from V and 0 from J; bases not matched to a gene: 5. The CDR3 has 17 residues. The CDR3 DNA sequence: TGTGCCAGCAGTTTAGTGGGGACAGGGGAGGCTAACTATGGCTACACCTTC. This encodes CASSLVGTGEANYGYTF.

By frequency in the sample, this clonotype is large. The rearrangement uses TRBV12-3 or TRBV12-4 and TRBJ1-2; D possibly corresponds to TRBD1 (5 bases). V lost 6 bases and J 7 bases, leaving 12 bases between the germline ends. The CDR3 has 12 amino acids. CDR3 region: CASRQVAAGYTF. The CDR3 DNA is TGTGCCAGCAGACAGGTGGCAGCTGGCTACACCTTC.

This clonotype showed up many times. The chain recombines TRBV12-3 or TRBV12-4 with TRBJ1-2; perhaps TRBD1 as D (5 bases). This CDR3 has 13 amino acids. Between the trimmed V and J ends, which lost 10 bases and 7 bases, there was a span of 19 bases. In DNA form, the CDR3 reads TGTGCCACTTCGGGGCAGAACAGTGGTGGCTACACCTTC. Protein product: CATSGQNSGGYTF.

This clonotype is medium-sized by share. The rearrangement joins TRBV12-3 or TRBV12-4 to TRBJ1-2; D might be TRBD1 (6 bases). The ends were cut back, 1 base at V and 7 bases at J, with 10 bases in the middle. CDR3 length: 13 residues. CDR3: CASSLVRGGGYTF. The CDR3 DNA is TGTGCCAGCAGTTTAGTCAGGGGAGGTGGCTACACCTTC.

This clonotype is termed medium-sized. The V call is TRBV12-3 or TRBV12-4, the J call TRBJ1-2, with TRBD1 matching over 7 bases. The length of the CDR3 is 12 residues. V was pared by 5 bases and J by 8 bases, with 5 bases of the junction left unmatched. The CDR3 protein is CASSTTGEGYTF. In nucleotides, the CDR3 is TGTGCCAGCAGTACCACAGGGGAAGGCTACACCTTC.

This clonotype qualifies as medium-sized (0.01 to 0.1%). This chain links TRBV12-3 or TRBV12-4 with TRBJ1-2; the D gene is possibly TRBD1 (6 bases). V lost 3 bases, J lost 4 bases, and 9 bases lay in between. CDR3 length: 13 residues. The CDR3 bases are TGTGCCAGCAGTTTCGGACAGCGCTATGGCTACACCTTC. Protein sequence: CASSFGQRYGYTF.